Sequencing of this T cell receptor (beta chain) was carried out in a study of regulatory T cells in long-lasting Graves disease. Time point given: newly diagnosed GD, antithyroid drugs for less than 3 months. Scientists built the TCR library using RNA that was extracted from PBMCs. From an endocrinology department in Xi'an, China, came the patients. For TCR beta, libraries came from iRepertoire HTBI primers and Arm-PCR of CDR3 regions. TCRdb used MiXCR to reprocess the multiplex PCR reads, holding one entry per CDR3 protein. The sample includes roughly 380,000 distinct CDR3 sequences, around 16% of them seen just once. This clonotype was detected many times. The antigen is not known. The V segment lost 0 bases and the J segment 5 bases; nucleotides outside the gene matches: 3. This CDR3 comprises 14 residues. Germline V lookup: CDR1 SGHTA, CDR2 FQGNSA. Study-wide results and limits: Persistent patients had more shared public clonotypes (around 2,500) than new patients (roughly 970). Lower TCR diversity characterized persistent Graves' patients relative to newly diagnosed patients.

The sequencing here drew on peripheral blood mononuclear cells (PBMCs), taken at new diagnosis, from a patient treated with antithyroid drugs. The clonotype was recovered from a female donor with Graves disease. The rearrangement joins TRBV7-2 to TRBJ2-7, with 8 bases matching TRBD1. CDR3 loop: CASSLAATGDEQYF. CDR3 nucleotides: TGTGCCAGCAGCTTAGCAGCGACAGGGGACGAGCAGTACTTC.